The rows below give T cell receptor beta chains drawn from one sample of a study of cytomegalovirus exposure and HLA in healthy donors. Profiled with immunoSEQ multiplex PCR; TCRdb holds only in-frame clones, not every one. This sample has 150,000 to 200,000 clones, with 87% found just once. The sequenced sample consisted of PBMCs. The origin of the receptors is a boy younger than 10 in good health and CMV-seronegative. Each CDR3 is given with its conserved first and last residue. The order of the fields is clone size, D gene, CDR3 length, V gene, J gene, CDR3 protein, CDR3 DNA. A D gene is named only where the DNA matches it firmly. Clone size is stated in some rows and not others, as once, few, many or a class when expanded.

once	-	13	TRBV7-2	TRBJ2-2	CASSSRVTGELFF	TGTGCCAGCAGCTCGCGGGTCACCGGGGAGCTGTTTTTT
once	TRBD2	17	TRBV29-1	TRBJ2-1	CSVEGTSGSRYYNEQFF	TGCAGCGTTGAAGGGACTAGCGGATCCAGATACTACAATGAGCAGTTCTTC
-	TRBD2	16	TRBV4-2	TRBJ2-1	CASSFPLAGQYNEQFF	TGTGCCAGCAGCTTCCCTCTAGCGGGGCAATACAATGAGCAGTTCTTC
few	TRBD1	16	TRBV4-2	TRBJ1-4	CASSQKDRGIGEKLFF	TGTGCCAGCAGCCAAAAGGACAGGGGGATCGGTGAAAAACTGTTTTTT
-	-	11	TRBV20-1	TRBJ1-4	CSARDFRGLFF	TGCAGTGCTAGAGATTTTCGAGGGCTGTTTTTT
-	-	17	TRBV30	TRBJ1-2	CAWSYIGTITPGDGYTF	TGTGCCTGGAGTTATATAGGGACAATAACTCCTGGCGATGGCTACACCTTC
-	TRBD1	12	TRBV7-9	TRBJ2-7	CASSPDRDEQYF	TGTGCCAGCAGCCCGGACAGGGACGAGCAGTACTTC
-	-	16	TRBV30	TRBJ2-7	CAWSKKGLDTSYEQYF	TGTGCCTGGAGTAAGAAGGGGTTGGATACCTCCTACGAGCAGTACTTC
-	TRBD1	13	TRBV6-1	TRBJ1-1	CASSETGTPEAFF	TGTGCCAGCAGTGAGACAGGGACCCCTGAAGCTTTCTTT
-	-	16	TRBV9	TRBJ1-2	CASSVSPGVGVDGYTF	TGTGCCAGCAGCGTAAGCCCAGGGGTTGGTGTAGATGGCTACACCTTC
-	TRBD2	15	TRBV28	TRBJ2-3	CASSLAGGAVDTQYF	TGTGCCAGCAGTTTGGCGGGGGGGGCGGTTGATACGCAGTATTTT
-	TRBD1	17	TRBV19	TRBJ2-6	CASSRGQGPSGANVLTF	TGTGCCAGTAGTCGGGGACAGGGGCCCTCTGGGGCCAACGTCCTGACTTTC
-	-	17	TRBV27	TRBJ1-1	CASSLRIGGARDTEAFF	TGTGCCAGCAGTTTACGGATCGGGGGGGCACGGGACACTGAAGCTTTCTTT
-	-	13	TRBV28	TRBJ2-1	CASSLLAVFEQFF	TGTGCCAGCAGTTTATTAGCCGTATTCGAGCAGTTCTTC
-	-	15	TRBV28	TRBJ2-7	CASSRLGGLVYEQYF	TGTGCCAGCAGTCGTCTCGGGGGGCTAGTCTACGAGCAGTACTTC
few	TRBD1	12	TRBV6-5	TRBJ2-5	CASRHRGETQYF	TGTGCCAGCAGGCACAGGGGAGAGACCCAGTACTTC
-	-	13	TRBV27	TRBJ1-6	CASSFQGNSPLHF	TGTGCCAGCAGTTTCCAGGGTAATTCACCCCTCCACTTT
-	TRBD2	17	TRBV19	TRBJ2-7	CASSMGTSGRGRYEQYF	TGTGCCAGTAGTATGGGCACTAGCGGGAGGGGGAGATACGAGCAGTACTTC
-	-	12	TRBV7-9	TRBJ1-5	CASSLETRDQHF	TGTGCCAGCAGCTTGGAGACCCGGGACCAGCATTTT
-	-	12	TRBV19	TRBJ2-3	CASRKESGTQYF	TGTGCCAGTAGGAAGGAGAGTGGGACGCAGTATTTT
-	-	15	TRBV5-5	TRBJ2-5	CASSPRLQGTETQYF	TGTGCCAGCAGCCCCCGCCTACAGGGTACGGAGACCCAGTACTTC
-	TRBD1	19	TRBV11-2	TRBJ1-6	CASSSLREGAYSYNSPLHF	TGTGCCAGCAGCTCCCTCCGGGAGGGGGCTTACTCCTATAATTCACCCCTCCACTTT
few	-	12	TRBV29-1	TRBJ2-5	CSVGQSQETQYF	TGCAGCGTTGGACAGAGCCAAGAGACCCAGTACTTC
-	-	13	TRBV5-1	TRBJ1-4	CASSAGLGEKLFF	TGCGCCAGCAGTGCAGGGTTGGGTGAAAAACTGTTTTTT
-	-	14	TRBV6-1	TRBJ1-1	CASSDASLNTEAFF	TGTGCCAGCAGTGATGCGTCACTGAACACTGAAGCTTTCTTT
once	TRBD2	16	TRBV18	TRBJ2-7	CASSPSGGVSSYEQYF	TGTGCCAGCTCACCCAGCGGGGGGGTTAGCTCCTACGAGCAGTACTTC
-	TRBD2	19	TRBV4-2	TRBJ2-3	CASSQDQIAGPAGTDTQYF	TGTGCCAGCAGCCAAGACCAGATAGCGGGGCCTGCGGGCACAGATACGCAGTATTTT
-	-	15	TRBV11-2	TRBJ2-4	CASSSSASFENIQYF	TGTGCCAGCAGCAGTAGCGCGAGTTTTGAAAACATTCAGTACTTC
-	-	17	TRBV7-9	TRBJ1-2	CASSLSGLQEHNYGYTF	TGTGCCAGCAGCTTAAGCGGGCTGCAGGAGCATAACTATGGCTACACCTTC
-	-	13	TRBV28	TRBJ2-7	CASSFSSTYEQYF	TGTGCCAGCAGTTTCTCTAGTACCTACGAGCAGTACTTC
-	TRBD2	16	TRBV7-9	TRBJ2-2	CASSPTSGRFVGELFF	TGTGCCAGCAGCCCGACTAGCGGGAGGTTCGTCGGGGAGCTGTTTTTT
-	TRBD2	14	TRBV30	TRBJ2-3	CAWSKLAATDTQYF	TGTGCCTGGAGTAAACTAGCGGCCACAGATACGCAGTATTTT
-	-	16	TRBV7-2	TRBJ1-3	CASSLDGRAGIDTIYF	TGTGCCAGCAGCTTAGACGGCAGAGCGGGAATTGACACCATATATTTT
-	TRBD2	15	TRBV5-1	TRBJ2-7	CASSLVSGSSYEQYF	TGCGCCAGCAGCTTGGTTAGCGGGAGCTCCTACGAGCAGTACTTC
-	-	11	TRBV20-1	TRBJ1-2	CSASFFYGYTF	TGCAGTGCTAGCTTCTTCTATGGCTACACCTTC
-	TRBD1	14	TRBV6-5	TRBJ2-7	CASRETGGGLEQYF	TGTGCCAGCAGAGAGACAGGGGGAGGGCTCGAGCAGTACTTC
-	-	15	TRBV11-3	TRBJ1-1	CASSPTMTGWTEAFF	TGTGCCAGCAGCCCCACGATGACGGGTTGGACTGAAGCTTTCTTT
-	-	14	TRBV7-9	TRBJ1-1	CASSHPRGRGGAFF	TGTGCCAGCAGCCATCCCCGAGGGAGAGGGGGAGCTTTCTTT
-	TRBD1	17	TRBV11-2	TRBJ2-2	CASSPGRGQGKTGELFF	TGTGCCAGCAGCCCCGGGAGGGGACAGGGGAAAACCGGGGAGCTGTTTTTT
-	-	13	TRBV7-9	TRBJ1-1	CASGGPLNTEAFF	TGTGCCAGCGGCGGGCCTTTGAACACTGAAGCTTTCTTT
-	-	11	TRBV19	TRBJ2-3	CASSIADTQYF	TGTGCCAGTAGTATAGCGGATACGCAGTATTTT
once	-	15	TRBV5-4	TRBJ2-1	CASSWQGRTYNEQFF	TGTGCCAGCAGCTGGCAGGGGCGAACCTACAATGAGCAGTTCTTC
-	-	15	TRBV7-9	TRBJ2-7	CASSFPRRGRYEQYF	TGTGCCAGCAGCTTCCCCCGCAGGGGCAGGTACGAGCAGTACTTC
-	TRBD1	15	TRBV2	TRBJ2-2	CASSDGTGGTGELFF	TGTGCCAGCAGCGATGGGACAGGGGGAACCGGGGAGCTGTTTTTT
-	TRBD1	15	TRBV6-6	TRBJ2-3	CASSPGTAFTDTQYF	TGTGCCAGCAGTCCCGGGACAGCGTTCACAGATACGCAGTATTTT